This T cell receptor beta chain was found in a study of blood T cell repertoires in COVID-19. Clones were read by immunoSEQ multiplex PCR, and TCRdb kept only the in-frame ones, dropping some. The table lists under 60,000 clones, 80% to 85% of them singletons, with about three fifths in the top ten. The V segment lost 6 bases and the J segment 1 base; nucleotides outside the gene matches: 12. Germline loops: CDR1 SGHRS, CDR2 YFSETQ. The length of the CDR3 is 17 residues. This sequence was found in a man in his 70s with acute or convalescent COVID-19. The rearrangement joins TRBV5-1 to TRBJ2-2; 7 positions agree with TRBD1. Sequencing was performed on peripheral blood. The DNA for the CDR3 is TGCGCCAGCAACTCCCCCGCAGGGGGAAAGAACACCGGGGAGCTGTTTTTT. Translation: CASNSPAGGKNTGELFF.